Below, 12 T cell receptor beta chains from the same sample are listed, as sequenced in a study of early T cells in non-severe SARS-CoV-2 infection. TCRdb used MiXCR to reprocess the 5' RACE reads, holding one entry per CDR3 protein. The sample consists of 50,000 to 60,000 distinct CDR3 sequences, under 8% of them appearing once. The material was whole blood, obtained at baseline. These TCRs come from an adult who was a healthcare worker with PCR-confirmed SARS-CoV-2 infection or an uninfected control (not recorded which).

The rearrangement uses TRBV4-3 and TRBJ1-1, with D uncertain. V was clipped by 5 bases and J by 5 bases, with 12 bases between them. This CDR3 comprises 13 residues. Germline V CDR1 and CDR2: LGHNA, YSLEER. The CDR3 loop reads CASSKRQSTEAFF. DNA for the CDR3: TGCGCCAGCAGCAAGCGGCAGTCAACTGAAGCTTTCTTT.

The chain couples TRBV9 to TRBJ2-7, with TRBD2 identical over 10 bases. The CDR3 extends over 15 amino acids. After removal of 2 bases from V and 3 bases from J, the junction contained 5 bases not matched to a gene. CDR1 is SGDLS and CDR2 is YYNGEE in the germline V gene. The CDR3, as DNA: TGTGCCAGCAGCGTTGGGGCTAGCGGGGGCTACGAGCAGTACTTC. It encodes CASSVGASGGYEQYF.

This clonotype was counted many times. The gene calls are TRBV20-1 and TRBJ1-1, with D uncertain. Trimming pared 5 bases from V and 11 bases from J, leaving 15 bases between. This CDR3 has 11 amino acids. Germline-derived CDR1 and CDR2 are DFQATT and SNEGSKA (reference sequence). The CDR3 DNA reads TGCAGTGCTGTTAGGGAGATTCTGGCTTTCTTT. Its translation is CSAVREILAFF.

This clonotype was found a few times. This sequence joins TRBV7-3 and TRBJ2-2, with 12 bases identical to TRBD2. CDR1 SGHTA and CDR2 FQGTGA come from the germline V gene. CDR3 length: 19 amino acids. After removal of 6 bases from V and 7 bases from J, the junction contained 18 bases not matched to a gene. The CDR3 DNA is TGTGCCAGCAGACCCGGCTTGACTAGCGGGGGTCCTCACAGCGGGGAGCTGTTTTTT. Its protein is CASRPGLTSGGPHSGELFF.

This clonotype was counted only a few times. V usage is TRBV12-3 or TRBV12-4 and J usage is TRBJ2-3; D not resolved. V lost 6 bases to trimming and J lost 0 bases, with 13 bases between them. The CDR3 extends over 15 amino acids. CDR3 sequence reads: CASSLRSRSTDTQYF. As DNA, the CDR3 is TGTGCCAGCAGCCTCCGATCCAGAAGCACAGATACGCAGTATTTT.

This clonotype was seen many times. This sequence joins TRBV5-1 and TRBJ2-5; no reliable D call. V was clipped by 4 bases and J by 2 bases, with 6 bases between them. In germline, CDR1 is SGHRS, CDR2 YFSETQ. There are 12 residues in the CDR3. The CDR3 region has the DNA TGCGCCAGCAGCGGGGATCAAGAGACCCAGTACTTC. This translates into CASSGDQETQYF.

The chain links TRBV7-8 to TRBJ2-7; D is perhaps TRBD2 (6 bases). Germline V CDR1 and CDR2: SGHVS, FQNEAQ. The CDR3 extends over 15 amino acids. The V and J ends lost 0 bases and 0 bases respectively, with 9 bases between them. Written as DNA, the CDR3 is TGTGCCAGCAGCTTAGCCCTCGGGGGCTCCTACGAGCAGTACTTC. It translates to CASSLALGGSYEQYF.

The sample holds many counts of this clonotype. The chain joins TRBV6-2 or TRBV6-3 to TRBJ1-1, with 7 bases that match TRBD1. The CDR3 is 13 amino acids. The V gene end was trimmed by 6 bases and the J gene end by 4 bases; junction bases not matched to a gene: 5. The germline V gene has CDR1 MNHEY and CDR2 SVGEGT. The CDR3 nucleotides are TGTGCCAGCAGACAGGGGCAAGGCACTGAAGCTTTCTTT. As protein: CASRQGQGTEAFF.

This clonotype appeared a few times. J is TRBJ1-3 and V is TRBV30; no clear D gene. The V gene lost 4 bases and the J gene lost 1 base, with 8 bases spanning the gap. CDR3 size: 13 residues. Germline CDR1 and CDR2: GTSNPN and SVGIG (reference sequence). CDR3 loop: CAWNRPSGNTIYF. CDR3 nucleotide sequence: TGTGCCTGGAATCGGCCTTCTGGAAACACCATATATTTT.

This clonotype was recorded a few times. The chain uses TRBV20-1 and TRBJ2-5; 7 bases align to TRBD2. The ends lost 6 bases at V and 5 bases at J; junction bases unmatched: 9. Germline loops: CDR1 DFQATT, CDR2 SNEGSKA (reference sequence). The CDR3 consists of 13 residues. Here the CDR3 reads CSAPGLVPETQYF. The DNA of the CDR3 is TGCAGTGCACCCGGACTAGTCCCGGAGACCCAGTACTTC.

The chain uses TRBV5-1 and TRBJ2-1, with D unclear. The CDR3 length is 14 residues. Trimming pared 6 bases from V and 5 bases from J, leaving 15 bases between. From germline, CDR1 is SGHRS and CDR2 YFSETQ. As DNA, the CDR3 is TGCGCCAGCAACGGCCTGGTAGGGAACAATGAGCAGTTCTTC. Its translation is CASNGLVGNNEQFF. The full variable domain, completed using reference TRBV5-1 and TRBJ2-1, is KAGVTQTPRYLIKTRGQQVTLSCSPISGHRSVSWYQQTPGQGLQFLFEYFSETQRNKGNFPGRFSGRQFSNSRSEMNVSTLELGDSALYLCASNGLVGNNEQFFGPGTRLTVL.

This clonotype was seen ten or more times. The chain recombines TRBV6-5 with TRBJ2-3; 7 bases align to TRBD2. The CDR3 covers 15 residues. Germline V CDR1 and CDR2: MNHEY, SVGAGI. The V and J ends lost 2 bases and 1 base, in that order; junction bases with no gene match: 3. The CDR3 DNA reads as TGTGCCAGCAGTTACCAAGGACTAGGCACAGATACGCAGTATTTT. Translating gives CASSYQGLGTDTQYF.